A single sample gave rise to the 27 T cell receptor beta chains below, sequenced in a study of T-cell reconstitution after alpha-beta-depleted transplantation in children. Unique molecular identifiers were used in preparing the TCRbeta library. MiXCR, run by TCRdb on the PCR reads, gives a single entry per CDR3 protein. The table includes approximately 89,000 distinct CDR3 sequences, about 14% detected once. The material was PBMCs, mostly from graft donor cells, obtained 180 days after TCRalphabeta/CD19-depleted stem cell transplant. These receptors came from a male patient aged 2 to 10 who had a stem cell transplant for acute lymphoblastic leukemia, so the T cells may come from the graft donor.

The chain uses TRBV27 and TRBJ2-1; tentative D call: TRBD1 (6 bases). The V gene's germline CDR1 is MNHEY and CDR2 SMNVEV (reference sequence). CDR3 length: 14 residues. Trimming took 5 bases from V and 9 from J, leaving 17 bases between them. CDR3 nucleotides: TGTGCCAGCAGTCTAGGGACAAGCGGATTTGAGCAGTTCTTC. This translates into CASSLGTSGFEQFF.

This clonotype appeared a few times. V gene TRBV20-1 combines with J gene TRBJ2-5; the D gene is possibly TRBD1 (5 bases). V was cut by 3 bases and J by 4 bases, with 9 bases left in between. From germline, CDR1 is DFQATT and CDR2 SNEGSKA (reference sequence). The CDR3 is 12 residues long. Written as DNA, the CDR3 is TGCAGTGCTAGTCCAGGGCCAGAGACCCAGTACTTC. Residues: CSASPGPETQYF.

The chain joins TRBV5-6 to TRBJ1-4; D possibly corresponds to TRBD1 (5 bases). CDR1 SGHDT and CDR2 YYEEEE come from the germline V gene. The CDR3 extends over 14 amino acids. Trimming shortened V by 0 bases and J by 7 bases, and 10 bases separated the two germline ends. The CDR3 protein is CASSLDVQGEKLFF. CDR3 nucleotides: TGTGCCAGCAGCTTGGACGTCCAGGGTGAAAAACTGTTTTTT.

This clonotype showed up just a few times. The chain uses TRBV5-1 and TRBJ1-3, with TRBD1 as a possible D gene (6 bases). Germline V gives CDR1 SGHRS, CDR2 YFSETQ. Trimming took off 0 bases at V and 2 bases at J, with 6 bases between the two ends. The CDR3 is made up of 14 amino acids. CDR3 coding DNA: TGCGCCAGCAGCTTGGACAGGGCTGGAAACACCATATATTTT. Amino acid sequence: CASSLDRAGNTIYF.

The chain has TRBV4-3 and TRBJ2-1; 10 bases fit TRBD2. V gave up 1 base and J gave up 11 bases; unmatched junction bases: 11. In germline, CDR1 is LGHNA, CDR2 YSLEER. The CDR3 covers 16 residues. CDR3 DNA sequence: TGCGCCAGCAGCCAAGGGAGCGGGAGGGATACAATGAAGCAGTTCTTC. It yields the protein CASSQGSGRDTMKQFF.

Concerning this clonotype itself: A read error may produce the germline difference seen at one junction end. The V gene is TRBV20-1, the J gene TRBJ1-1; a weak D match, TRBD1 (5 bases). Germline CDR1 reads DFQATT; CDR2 reads SNEGSKA (reference sequence). The CDR3 extends over 14 amino acids. The CDR3 coding sequence is TGCAGTGCCGGGAAGGGTAGTTCGGGGACTGAAGATTTCTTT. Protein sequence: CSAGKGSSGTEDFF.

J is TRBJ2-1 and V is TRBV29-1, with D possibly being TRBD1 (5 bases). Germline values: CDR1 SQVTM, CDR2 ANQGSEA. V was clipped by 1 base and J by 12 bases, with 19 bases between them. CDR3 length: 14 amino acids. The CDR3 protein is CSVEVLGQGRVQFF. The DNA for the CDR3 is TGCAGCGTTGAAGTGCTAGGGCAGGGTCGAGTGCAGTTCTTC.

The CDR3 loop is CAISDGSISYEQYF. CDR3 sequence (DNA): TGTGCCATCAGTGATGGGTCCATCTCCTACGAGCAGTACTTC. The V call is TRBV10-3, the J call TRBJ2-7; D not certain. The ends were cut back, 3 bases at V and 0 bases at J, with 9 bases in the middle. CDR1 is ENHRY and CDR2 is SYGVKD in the germline V gene. This CDR3 spans 14 amino acids.

This chain joins TRBV10-2 and TRBJ2-3, with 8 positions matching TRBD1. This CDR3 spans 14 amino acids. Germline CDR1 is WSHSY and CDR2 is SAAADI. V was clipped by 8 bases and J by 3 bases; unmatched bases: 7. CDR3 sequence reads: CASWVQGATDTQYF. DNA for the CDR3: TGCGCCAGCTGGGTGCAGGGGGCAACAGATACGCAGTATTTT.

This clonotype was seen a handful of times. The chain carries TRBV5-6 and TRBJ2-2; D uncertain. The CDR3 is 16 residues long. CDR1 and CDR2 (germline): SGHDT, YYEEEE. The V and J ends lost 1 base and 4 bases respectively, with 14 bases between them. CDR3 in amino acids: CASSLKEAGPTGELFF. DNA of the CDR3: TGTGCCAGCAGCTTGAAAGAGGCAGGACCCACCGGGGAGCTGTTTTTT.

This clonotype was seen more than once but under ten times. The chain uses TRBV28 and TRBJ1-1; D is possibly TRBD1 (5 bases). Trimming removed 3 bases from V and 1 base from J, with 15 bases in between. The germline gives CDR1 MDHEN, CDR2 SYDVKM. The CDR3 spans 16 residues. The CDR3 is CASSLAGTAGNTEAFF. CDR3 in DNA: TGTGCCAGCAGTTTGGCGGGGACGGCGGGGAACACTGAAGCTTTCTTT. The variable domain in full, completed from reference TRBV28 and TRBJ1-1, reads DVKVTQSSRYLVKRTGEKVFLECVQDMDHENMFWYRQDPGLGLRLIYFSYDVKMKEKGDIPEGYSVSREKKERFSLILESASTNQTSMYLCASSLAGTAGNTEAFFGQGTRLTVV.

The J gene is TRBJ2-7, the V gene TRBV29-1, with 7 nucleotides matching TRBD1. The junction had 6 bases not matched to a gene; V was cut back by 4 bases and J by 6 bases. Germline V gene data show CDR1 as SQVTM and CDR2 as ANQGSEA. The CDR3 has 12 amino acids. The chain's CDR3 is CSVVDRRSEQYF. As DNA, the CDR3 is TGCAGCGTTGTGGACAGGCGAAGCGAGCAGTACTTC.

This clonotype was counted between two and nine times. The V and J genes are TRBV10-2 and TRBJ1-5; D perhaps matches TRBD1 (5 bases). Trimming removed 6 bases from V and 4 bases from J, with 16 bases in between. The germline CDR1 and CDR2 sequences are WSHSY and SAAADI. This CDR3 has 15 residues. Written as DNA, the CDR3 is TGCGCCAGCAGGGAGGGGACGGTAGCTAATCAGCCCCAGCATTTT. This sequence encodes CASREGTVANQPQHF.

This clonotype was seen more than once but under ten times. CDR3 sequence reads: CASSDNQRGFYEQYF. CDR3 nucleotides: TGTGCCAGCAGTGATAACCAGCGGGGCTTCTACGAGCAGTACTTC. The chain combines TRBV12-3 or TRBV12-4 with TRBJ2-7, with TRBD2 matching over 7 bases. The CDR3 sequence is 15 residues long. Trimming removed 5 bases from V and 3 bases from J; junction bases left unmatched: 10.

The V and J genes are TRBV27 and TRBJ1-1; D is possibly TRBD1 (5 bases). Trimming took 3 bases from V and 6 from J, leaving 14 bases between them. This CDR3 comprises 14 residues. The V gene's germline CDR1 is MNHEY and CDR2 SMNVEV (reference sequence). The CDR3 nucleotides read TGTGCCAGCAGTTTCGGCGGCCTGGGGGCTGAAGCTTTCTTT. Its translation is CASSFGGLGAEAFF.

Ten or more counts support this clonotype. The V gene is TRBV20-1, the J gene TRBJ2-1; a weak D match, TRBD2 (5 bases). The CDR3 covers 13 residues. Trimming left V 5 bases short and J 7 bases short, with 15 bases between. The germline CDR1 and CDR2 sequences are DFQATT and SNEGSKA (reference sequence). Here the CDR3 reads CSAQTGSGNEQFF. CDR3 DNA sequence: TGCAGTGCTCAGACGGGGTCTGGGAATGAGCAGTTCTTC.

The DNA for the CDR3 is TGCAGTGCTAGGAAGGACATCTACGAGCAGTACTTC. Translated, it gives CSARKDIYEQYF. The chain combines TRBV20-1 with TRBJ2-7; possible D gene TRBD1, 5 bases. The V end was cut by 3 bases, the J end by 3 bases, with 9 bases between. Per the germline V gene, CDR1 is DFQATT and CDR2 is SNEGSKA (reference sequence). CDR3 length: 12 amino acids.

This clonotype was seen only a few times. V is TRBV20-1 and J is TRBJ2-7; D is undetermined. Germline lookup yields CDR1 DFQATT and CDR2 SNEGSKA (reference sequence). V lost 3 bases to trimming and J lost 0 bases, with 12 bases between them. The CDR3 totals 14 residues. Here the CDR3 DNA reads TGCAGTGCTAGGACCGGGCCCGGCTCCTACGAGCAGTACTTC. Protein: CSARTGPGSYEQYF.

The gene calls are TRBV2 and TRBJ2-3, with 12 bases lining up with TRBD2. This CDR3 is built from 13 residues. Germline-derived CDR1 and CDR2 are SNHLY and FYNNEI. The V and J ends lost 6 bases and 6 bases, in that order; junction bases with no gene match: 1. The CDR3 DNA reads as TGTGCCAGCAGCGGGACTAGCGGGGATACGCAGTATTTT. This encodes CASSGTSGDTQYF.

This clonotype has just a few counts. The rearrangement links TRBV7-9 to TRBJ1-5; no clear D. The CDR3 extends over 14 amino acids. Germline CDR1 is SEHNR and CDR2 is FQNEAQ (reference sequence). Trimming stripped 5 bases from V and 0 bases from J, with 8 bases between. This CDR3 is CASSPENSNQPQHF. The CDR3 DNA is TGTGCCAGCAGCCCCGAAAATAGCAATCAGCCCCAGCATTTT.

This clonotype has only a few counts. The V call is TRBV5-1, the J call TRBJ2-3, with D maybe TRBD2 (6 bases). Germline values: CDR1 SGHRS, CDR2 YFSETQ. This CDR3 comprises 15 residues. The V end was cut by 1 base, the J end by 0 bases, with 9 bases between. The CDR3 DNA reads TGCGCCAGCAGCTTGTCGCGGGGTAGCACAGATACGCAGTATTTT. Protein: CASSLSRGSTDTQYF.

There are a few counts of this clonotype. The CDR3 DNA reads as TGTGCCAGCAGCTTAATGGGCGGGGGGCCGGGCACAGATACGCAGTATTTT. Its translation is CASSLMGGGPGTDTQYF. The gene calls are TRBV7-2 and TRBJ2-3, with TRBD2 matching over 8 bases. Germline assignment: CDR1 SGHTA and CDR2 FQGNSA. The CDR3 sequence is 17 residues long. J gave up 1 base and V 2 bases, and 8 bases lay outside the gene matches. Together with reference TRBV7-2 and TRBJ2-3, the CDR3 gives the full variable domain: GAGVSQSPSNKVTEKGKDVELRCDPISGHTALYWYRQSLGQGLEFLIYFQGNSAPDKSGLPSDRFSAERTGGSVSTLTIQRTQQEDSAVYLCASSLMGGGPGTDTQYFGPGTRLTVL.

This clonotype is medium-sized by share. The chain is built from TRBV20-1 and TRBJ2-2, with D possibly TRBD2 on 5 matching bases. Deletions cut 3 bases from V and 5 bases from J, with 16 bases between. The V gene's germline CDR1 is DFQATT and CDR2 SNEGSKA (reference sequence). The CDR3 is 15 residues long. CDR3 residues: CSASRSSGMTGELFF. CDR3 coding DNA: TGCAGTGCTAGTAGGTCGTCGGGAATGACCGGGGAGCTGTTTTTT.

This clonotype was seen more than once but under ten times. The rearrangement joins TRBV2 to TRBJ2-2; 8 bases are a match to TRBD2. Trimming removed 7 bases from V and 1 base from J; junction bases left unmatched: 17. Looked up from germline, CDR1 is SNHLY and CDR2 is FYNNEI. This CDR3 is built from 19 residues. CDR3 region: CASTGRRFAGGKNTGELFF. CDR3 coding DNA: TGTGCCAGCACCGGTCGCAGGTTTGCGGGGGGAAAGAACACCGGGGAGCTGTTTTTT.

This clonotype was detected a few times. V and J are TRBV20-1 and TRBJ1-4; weak D call: TRBD1 (5 bases). Germline values: CDR1 DFQATT, CDR2 SNEGSKA (reference sequence). V lost 5 bases to trimming and J lost 11 bases, with 24 bases between them. This CDR3 has 15 residues. CDR3 sequence reads: CSAAQTGTRHVKLFF. The DNA for the CDR3 is TGCAGTGCTGCCCAAACTGGGACGCGCCATGTTAAACTGTTTTTT.

This clonotype was seen a handful of times. The chain couples TRBV28 to TRBJ1-6; no firm D call. The germline V gene has CDR1 MDHEN and CDR2 SYDVKM. V gave up 3 bases and J gave up 14 bases, with 14 bases separating them. The CDR3 extends over 13 amino acids. CDR3 in DNA: TGTGCCAGCAGTTTGGAGGTTAGCAGGACCCTCCACTTT. As protein: CASSLEVSRTLHF.

This clonotype was detected only a few times. This chain uses TRBV15 with TRBJ2-5, with a weak D call TRBD1 (6 bases). CDR3 length: 16 residues. Trimming took off 0 bases at V and 2 bases at J, with 13 bases between the two ends. Per the germline V gene, CDR1 is LNHNV and CDR2 is YYDKDF (reference sequence). The CDR3 DNA reads as TGTGCCACCAGCAGAGAAGGTACAGGGTTTCAAGAGACCCAGTACTTC. Translated, it gives CATSREGTGFQETQYF.